The clone carrying this T cell receptor (beta chain) occurred a few times. Both 60 Vbeta primers and 13 Jbeta primers went into the PCR. TCRdb's copy holds only in-frame clones and misses some; the assay was immunoSEQ multiplex PCR. The repertoire holds 150,000 to 180,000 clones, 75% to 85% seen once, with roughly 7.7% in the top ten. The data derive from a study of cytomegalovirus exposure and HLA in healthy donors. About the research overall: Among the roughly 400 donors who were genotyped, roughly 76% fell in the genetic ancestry cluster that is associated with self-reported Caucasian donors.

The V end lost 6 bases, the J end lost 3 bases, and 12 bases lay between the germline ends. CDR3 length equals 13 residues. From germline, CDR1 is SNHLY and CDR2 FYNNEI. This sequence originates from a man aged 25 to 40 in good health and CMV-seropositive. The chain employs TRBV2 and TRBJ2-7; weak D call: TRBD1 (5 bases). Source material: PBMCs. CDR3 in amino acids: CASRVLGVYEQYF. The CDR3 DNA follows: TGTGCCAGCAGGGTTCTAGGGGTCTACGAGCAGTACTTC.